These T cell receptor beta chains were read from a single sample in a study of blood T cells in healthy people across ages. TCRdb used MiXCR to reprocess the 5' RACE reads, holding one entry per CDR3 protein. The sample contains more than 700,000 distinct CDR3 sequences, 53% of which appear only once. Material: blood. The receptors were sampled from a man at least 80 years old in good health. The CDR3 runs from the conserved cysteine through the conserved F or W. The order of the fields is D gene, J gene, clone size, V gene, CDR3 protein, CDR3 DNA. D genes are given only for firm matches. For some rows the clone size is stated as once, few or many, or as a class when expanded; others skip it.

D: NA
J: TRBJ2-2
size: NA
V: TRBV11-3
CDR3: CASSLQGAGSTGELFF
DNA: TGTGCCAGCAGCCTGCAAGGGGCGGGTAGCACCGGGGAGCTGTTTTTT

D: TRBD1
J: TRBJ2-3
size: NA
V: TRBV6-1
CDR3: CASEGQGRVTQYF
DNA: TGTGCCAGCGAAGGACAGGGACGGGTTACGCAGTATTTT

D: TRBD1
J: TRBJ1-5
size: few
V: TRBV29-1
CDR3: CSVPGTGGNQPQHF
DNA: TGCAGCGTCCCCGGGACAGGGGGCAATCAGCCCCAGCATTTT

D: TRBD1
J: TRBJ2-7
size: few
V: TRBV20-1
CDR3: CSARDYTGGDEQYF
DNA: TGCAGTGCTAGAGACTATACAGGGGGCGACGAGCAGTACTTC

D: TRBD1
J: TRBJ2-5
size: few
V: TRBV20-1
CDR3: CSARDTGGETQYF
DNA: TGCAGTGCTAGGGATACAGGGGGAGAGACCCAGTACTTC

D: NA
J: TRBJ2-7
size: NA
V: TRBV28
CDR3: CASSPSRRLGLRSYEQYF
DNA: TGTGCCAGCAGCCCGTCCCGTCGCCTCGGGCTACGCTCCTACGAGCAGTACTTC

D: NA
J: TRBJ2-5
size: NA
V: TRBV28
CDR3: CASTLTGPVGTQYF
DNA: TGTGCCAGCACCCTGACCGGACCTGTGGGGACCCAGTACTTC

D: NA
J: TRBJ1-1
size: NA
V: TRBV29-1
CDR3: CSVVRGETEAFF
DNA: TGCAGCGTTGTTCGCGGGGAAACTGAAGCTTTCTTT

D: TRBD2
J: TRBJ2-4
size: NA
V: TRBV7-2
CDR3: CASSLELAGGGNIQYF
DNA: TGTGCCAGCAGCTTAGAGCTAGCGGGAGGAGGAAACATTCAGTACTTC

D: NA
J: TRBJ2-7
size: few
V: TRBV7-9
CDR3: CASTPSGLSSYEQYF
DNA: TGTGCCAGCACCCCCTCGGGTCTGAGCTCCTACGAGCAGTACTTC

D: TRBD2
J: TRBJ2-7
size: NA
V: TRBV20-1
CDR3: CSASKGTGGSYEQYF
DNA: TGCAGTGCTAGTAAAGGTACGGGAGGCTCCTACGAGCAGTACTTC

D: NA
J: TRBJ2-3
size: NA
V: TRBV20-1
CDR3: CSARDQGPFDKDTQYF
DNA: TGCAGTGCTAGAGATCAAGGACCCTTCGACAAAGATACGCAGTATTTT

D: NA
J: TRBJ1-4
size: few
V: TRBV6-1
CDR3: CASSEWGEKLFF
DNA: TGTGCCAGCAGTGAATGGGGTGAAAAGCTGTTTTTT

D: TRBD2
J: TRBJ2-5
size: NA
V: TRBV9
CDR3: CASSVAPSGTQETQYF
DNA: TGTGCCAGCAGCGTAGCACCCAGCGGGACCCAAGAGACCCAGTACTTC

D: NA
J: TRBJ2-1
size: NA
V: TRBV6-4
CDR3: CASSPTKIPYNEQFF
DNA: TGTGCCAGCAGTCCAACTAAAATTCCCTACAATGAGCAGTTCTTC

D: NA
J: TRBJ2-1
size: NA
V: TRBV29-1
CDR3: CSVEDRHSGDEQFF
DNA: TGCAGCGTTGAAGATCGTCACTCGGGCGATGAGCAGTTCTTC

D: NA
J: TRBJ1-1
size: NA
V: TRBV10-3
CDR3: CAISAQNTEAFF
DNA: TGTGCCATCAGTGCCCAGAACACTGAAGCTTTCTTT

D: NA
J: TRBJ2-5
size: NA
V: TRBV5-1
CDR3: CASSRWRGGSQETQYF
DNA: TGCGCCAGCAGTCGCTGGCGAGGAGGGAGCCAAGAGACCCAGTACTTC

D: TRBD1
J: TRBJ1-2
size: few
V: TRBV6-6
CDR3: CASRTQGAGGYTF
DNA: TGTGCCAGCAGAACACAGGGGGCGGGGGGCTACACCTTC

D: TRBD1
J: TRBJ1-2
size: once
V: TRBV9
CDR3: CASSGRQGGHYGYTF
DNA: TGTGCCAGCAGCGGAAGACAGGGGGGCCACTATGGCTACACCTTC

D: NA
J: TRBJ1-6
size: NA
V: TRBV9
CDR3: CASSVDRISPLHF
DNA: TGTGCCAGCAGCGTGGATCGTATCTCACCCCTCCACTTT

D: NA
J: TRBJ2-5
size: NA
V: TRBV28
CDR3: CASRSSKETQYF
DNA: TGTGCCAGCAGGTCCTCTAAAGAGACCCAGTACTTC

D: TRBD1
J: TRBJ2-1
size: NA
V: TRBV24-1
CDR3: CATSGDRFRSYNEQFF
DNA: TGTGCCACCAGTGGGGACAGGTTCCGCTCCTACAATGAGCAGTTCTTC

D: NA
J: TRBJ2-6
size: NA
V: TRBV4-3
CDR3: CASSQDGWETGANVLTF
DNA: TGCGCCAGCAGCCAAGATGGATGGGAGACCGGGGCCAACGTCTTGACTTTC

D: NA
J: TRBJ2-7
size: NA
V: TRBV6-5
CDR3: CASSYLGTEQYF
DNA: TGTGCCAGCAGTTACTTGGGGACTGAGCAGTACTTC